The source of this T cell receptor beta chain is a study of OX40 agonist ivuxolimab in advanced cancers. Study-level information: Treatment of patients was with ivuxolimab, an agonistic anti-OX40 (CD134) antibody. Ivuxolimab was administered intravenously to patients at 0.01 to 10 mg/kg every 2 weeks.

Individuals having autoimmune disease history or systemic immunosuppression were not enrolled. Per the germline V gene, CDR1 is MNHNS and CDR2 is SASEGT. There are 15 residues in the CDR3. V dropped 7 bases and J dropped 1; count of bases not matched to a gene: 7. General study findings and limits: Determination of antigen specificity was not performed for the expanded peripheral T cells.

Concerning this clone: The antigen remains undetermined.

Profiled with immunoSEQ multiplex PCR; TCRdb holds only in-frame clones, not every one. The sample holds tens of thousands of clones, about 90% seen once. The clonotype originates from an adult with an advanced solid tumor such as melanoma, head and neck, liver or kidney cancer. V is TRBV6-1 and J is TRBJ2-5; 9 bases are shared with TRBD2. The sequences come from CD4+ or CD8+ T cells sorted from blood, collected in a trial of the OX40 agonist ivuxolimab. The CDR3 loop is CASISDSGSQETQYF. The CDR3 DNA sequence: TGTGCCAGCATATCGGATAGCGGGAGCCAAGAGACCCAGTACTTC.